A selection of T cell receptor beta chains follows, all from one sample in a study of molecular identifiers for immune sequencing clone quantification. One entry per CDR3 protein, called by TCRdb with MiXCR from the PCR reads. The sample includes roughly 97,000 distinct CDR3 sequences, roughly 24% of them seen just once. Specimen: naive CD8+ T cells from blood, with Jurkat cell RNA spiked in. The receptors stem from a human donor in good health. Some libraries in this study had Jurkat cell RNA spiked in. CDR3s include the opening cysteine and the closing phenylalanine or tryptophan. D genes are given only for firm matches. Some rows have no size entry. The others give once, few or many, or a class for an expanded clone.

>TRBJ2-7|.|.|TRBV27
TGTGCCAGCAGTTGGGGGCACGAGCAGTACTTC
CASSWGHEQYF
>TRBJ2-3|few|TRBD2|TRBV27
TGTGCCAGCAGTTCTATTGCCCCGGGGGGGGCCAGCACAGATACGCAGTATTTT
CASSSIAPGGASTDTQYF
>TRBJ1-1|.|.|TRBV2
TGTGCCACCCGAGCTAGCCAGACTGAAGCTTTCTTT
CATRASQTEAFF
>TRBJ2-1|many|TRBD2|TRBV6-1
TGTGCCAGCAGTAAAGGCCTGACTAGCGCTTACAATGAGCAGTTCTTC
CASSKGLTSAYNEQFF
>TRBJ1-5|few|.|TRBV6-5
TGTGCCAGCAGTACACAGGGAGGCAATCAGCCCCAGCATTTT
CASSTQGGNQPQHF
>TRBJ1-1|few|TRBD1|TRBV6-6
TGTGCCAGCCCACCGACAGGGGGCAAGAACACTGAAGCTTTCTTT
CASPPTGGKNTEAFF
>TRBJ2-5|many|.|TRBV5-4
TGTGCCAGCAGTACGGGACACGGGACGAAGACCCAGTACTTC
CASSTGHGTKTQYF
>TRBJ2-1|.|TRBD2|TRBV15
TGTGCCACCAGCAGCGCTAGCGGGAGGACCTACAATGAGCAGTTCTTC
CATSSASGRTYNEQFF
>TRBJ2-1|many|TRBD2|TRBV29-1
TGCAGCGTTGAAGATGGGGAGGGAGCCTACAATGAGCAGTTCTTC
CSVEDGEGAYNEQFF
>TRBJ1-6|few|.|TRBV2
TGTGCCAGCAGCCCAACAGGGCTCTCCCGGGACAATTCACCCCTCCACTTT
CASSPTGLSRDNSPLHF
>TRBJ2-2|few|.|TRBV28
TGTGCCAGCAGTTTATCCGGACAGAACACCGGGGAGCTGTTTTTT
CASSLSGQNTGELFF
>TRBJ2-1|few|.|TRBV4-1
TGCGCCAGCAGCCAAGATTTCGACCCAAATGAGCAGTTCTTC
CASSQDFDPNEQFF
>TRBJ1-5|.|.|TRBV27
TGTGCCAGCAAGAAAGCGCCGGGGCTGGATCAGCCCCAGCATTTT
CASKKAPGLDQPQHF
>TRBJ2-1|many|.|TRBV7-9
TGTGCCAGCAGCTTAGTTCCCGGGGACAATGAGCAGTTCTTC
CASSLVPGDNEQFF
>TRBJ1-1|.|.|TRBV6-2/TRBV6-3
TGTGCCCGCCGTTACCGCGCGGTCAACACTGAAGCTTTCTTT
CARRYRAVNTEAFF
>TRBJ2-7|.|.|TRBV9
TGTGCCAGCAGCGTAGAGGACGCCGGATCCTACGCGCAGTACTTC
CASSVEDAGSYAQYF
>TRBJ2-6|many|.|TRBV23-1
TGCGCCAGCAGTCCGGGGGGGGGGACAGGTTCCGCTCGCTCTGGGGCCAACGTCCTGACTTTC
CASSPGGGTGSARSGANVLTF
>TRBJ2-1|few|.|TRBV27
TGTGCCAGCAGTTTATCCAGCGCGAATGAGCAGTTCTTC
CASSLSSANEQFF
>TRBJ2-7|.|.|TRBV6-4
TGTGCCAGCAGTGACCGGGCAGGACGCGAGCAGTACTTC
CASSDRAGREQYF
>TRBJ2-5|.|TRBD1|TRBV10-3
TGTGCCATCAGTGTATACAGGGGGCTGGAAGAGACCCAGTGCTTC
CAISVYRGLEETQCF
>TRBJ2-6|many|.|TRBV5-1
TGCGCCAGCAGTCCCACAGGGGCCAACGTCCTGACTTTC
CASSPTGANVLTF
>TRBJ1-1|many|.|TRBV5-4
TGTGCCAGCAGCCCCGTTGGTGTGGTCATGAACACTGAAGCTTTCTTT
CASSPVGVVMNTEAFF
>TRBJ2-5|.|.|TRBV6-5
TGTGCCAGCAGTTCCTTCGACAGACTTGAAACCCAGTACTTC
CASSSFDRLETQYF
>TRBJ2-3|.|TRBD2|TRBV14
TGTGCCAGCAGCCAAGCCCTCGGGGGGGTCACAGATACGCAGTATTTT
CASSQALGGVTDTQYF
>TRBJ2-1|many|TRBD1|TRBV29-1
TGCAGCGTCTGGGGACAGGGGGCCAGTGAGCAGTTCTTC
CSVWGQGASEQFF
>TRBJ2-3|.|TRBD2|TRBV12-3/TRBV12-4
TGTGCCAGCAGCGCTCTAGCGGAGGGCACAGATACGCAGTATTTT
CASSALAEGTDTQYF
>TRBJ2-7|many|.|TRBV13
TGTGCCAGCAGCTTAGGCCTGGGTCCGTCCTACGAGCAGTACTTC
CASSLGLGPSYEQYF
>TRBJ2-3|many|TRBD2|TRBV7-2
TGTGCCAGCAGCCCCCGGGGGCTAGCGGGAGTACTTGGCACAGATACGCAGTATTTT
CASSPRGLAGVLGTDTQYF
>TRBJ2-1|few|TRBD2|TRBV11-2
TGTGCCAGCAGCAGAAGCGGGGGAAGTACCTACAATGAGCAGTTCTTC
CASSRSGGSTYNEQFF
>TRBJ1-1|many|.|TRBV30
TGTGCCTGGAGTGTACACGGGAACACTGAAGCTTTCTTT
CAWSVHGNTEAFF
>TRBJ1-2|many|TRBD1|TRBV6-6
TGTGCCAGCAGAGAGGGACAGGGCTATGGCTACACCTTC
CASREGQGYGYTF
>TRBJ2-2|many|.|TRBV9
TGTGCCAGCAGCGTCTACACCGGGGAGCTGTTTTTT
CASSVYTGELFF
>TRBJ2-7|.|.|TRBV6-2/TRBV6-3
TGTGCCAGCTCGGGGGACAGCACCTGCGAGCGGTGCTTC
CASSGDSTCERCF
>TRBJ2-3|many|TRBD2|TRBV6-5
TGTGCCAGCAGACTTCTAGCGGGGGCCACCACAGATACGCAGTATTTT
CASRLLAGATTDTQYF
>TRBJ2-7|.|TRBD1|TRBV5-1
TGCGCCAGCAGCTCAGGGGGCGAGCAGTACTTC
CASSSGGEQYF
>TRBJ1-5|.|.|TRBV28
TGTGCCAGCAGTTTAAGTCTGCATTATAGCAATCAGCCCCAGCATTTT
CASSLSLHYSNQPQHF
>TRBJ2-1|many|.|TRBV7-9
TGTGCCAGCAGCGCCCCAAGCCCCGGTGAGCAGTTCTTC
CASSAPSPGEQFF
>TRBJ1-1|.|.|TRBV11-1
TGTGCCAGCAGCTCGACTGAAGCTTTCTTT
CASSSTEAFF
>TRBJ2-7|many|.|TRBV6-5
TGTGCCAGCAGTTACTCTTTGGGAACGCGGGAGCAGTACTTC
CASSYSLGTREQYF
>TRBJ2-1|.|TRBD2|TRBV28
TGTGCCAGCAGTTTTCGCGGGAGGCAGTCAAATGAGCAGTTCTTC
CASSFRGRQSNEQFF
>TRBJ2-5|many|.|TRBV5-8
TGTGCCAGCAGCTTGTCGCCGGTCCAAGAGACCCAGTACTTC
CASSLSPVQETQYF
>TRBJ2-7|many|.|TRBV4-1
TGCGCCAGCAGCCAAAATCCGCCCGGAACGCCTACCTACGAGCAGTACTTC
CASSQNPPGTPTYEQYF
>TRBJ2-3|few|TRBD2|TRBV20-1
TGCAGTGCTAGTTTGGGACTAGCGGGAAGAGATACGCAGTATTTT
CSASLGLAGRDTQYF
>TRBJ2-5|many|.|TRBV24-1
TGTGCCACCAGTGACCGGTACCAAGAGACCCAGTACTTC
CATSDRYQETQYF
>TRBJ2-1|.|TRBD1|TRBV9
TGTGCCAGCAGCCGGGACAGGGGTGGGAATGAGCAGTTCTTC
CASSRDRGGNEQFF
>TRBJ2-5|few|.|TRBV19
TGTGCCAGTAGTATGGCCTATGAAGAGACCCAGTACTTC
CASSMAYEETQYF
>TRBJ1-1|.|.|TRBV2
TGTGCCAGCAGTGAACGTGGTTACACTGAAGCTTTCTTT
CASSERGYTEAFF
>TRBJ2-6|many|TRBD1|TRBV19
TGTGCCAGTACGACAGGGGATGGGGCCAACGTCCTGACTTTC
CASTTGDGANVLTF
>TRBJ2-3|many|TRBD2|TRBV7-2
TGTGCCAGCAGCGTAGAGGGCGGGGGAAGCACAGATACGCAGTATTTT
CASSVEGGGSTDTQYF
>TRBJ2-3|few|TRBD2|TRBV11-2
TGTGCCAGCAGCTTAACAGCGGGAATCCCTAGCACAGATACGCAGTATTTT
CASSLTAGIPSTDTQYF